This T cell receptor (beta chain) was captured by sequencing in a study of T-cell memory formation after mild COVID-19. This clonotype came up a few times. Its target is unknown. Broader study findings: Clones that contracted from day 15 to 85 had balanced CD4/CD8; later expanders were CD4+ biased.

TCRdb called the 5' RACE reads again in MiXCR, with one record for every CDR3 protein. The sample has 350,000 to 500,000 distinct CDR3 sequences, roughly 18% seen once. This CDR3 comprises 13 residues. V lost 1 base and J lost 8, with 10 bases in between. From germline, CDR1 is LNHNV and CDR2 YYDKDF (reference sequence). The TCR originated in a man between 18 and 35 years old who had mild COVID-19 (a few samples of this study predate the infection). Cell type and time point are not known. This chain joins TRBV15 and TRBJ2-3; D perhaps matches TRBD1 (6 bases). The source material was PBMCs or a T cell subset sorted from them (not recorded which). CDR3 DNA sequence: TGTGCCACCAGCAGAGGGGGGCCAGGTACGCAGTATTTT. Translated, it gives CATSRGGPGTQYF.